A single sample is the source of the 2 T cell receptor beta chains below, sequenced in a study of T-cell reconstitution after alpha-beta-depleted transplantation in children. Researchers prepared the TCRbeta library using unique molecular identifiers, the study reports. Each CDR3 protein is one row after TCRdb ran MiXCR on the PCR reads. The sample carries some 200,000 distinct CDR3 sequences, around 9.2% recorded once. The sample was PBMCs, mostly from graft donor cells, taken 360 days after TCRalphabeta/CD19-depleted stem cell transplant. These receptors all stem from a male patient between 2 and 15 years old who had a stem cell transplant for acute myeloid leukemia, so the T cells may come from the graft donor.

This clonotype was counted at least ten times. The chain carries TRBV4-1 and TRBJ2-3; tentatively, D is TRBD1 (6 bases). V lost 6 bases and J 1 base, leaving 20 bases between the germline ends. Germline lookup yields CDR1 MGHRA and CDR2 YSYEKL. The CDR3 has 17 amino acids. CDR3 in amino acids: CASRPEFGEGGTDTQYF. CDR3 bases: TGCGCCAGCAGGCCTGAGTTCGGAGAGGGGGGCACAGATACGCAGTATTTT.

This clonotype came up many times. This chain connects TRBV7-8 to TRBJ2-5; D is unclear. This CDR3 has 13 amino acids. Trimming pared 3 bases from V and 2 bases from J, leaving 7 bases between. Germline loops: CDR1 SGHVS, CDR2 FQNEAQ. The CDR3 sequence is CASSFGRQETQYF. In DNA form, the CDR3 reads TGTGCCAGCAGCTTTGGCAGACAAGAGACCCAGTACTTC.